These 23 T cell receptor beta chains came from one sample sequenced in a study of blood T cell repertoires in COVID-19 (dated by TCRdb to 2018 to 2021). To prepare the library, the immunoSEQ multiplex PCR assay was applied. As stored in TCRdb, this immuneACCESS dataset retains in-frame rearrangements with V and J assigned. A fraction of the clones does not appear; measured against another copy, unresolved V genes explain less than half of the discrepancy, and the remainder lacks a known reason. This sample comprises around 250,000 clones, around 90% of them detected only once. The ten largest make up approximately 0.94% of the sample. The specimen was peripheral blood. The receptors here all came from a woman aged 40 to 50 who had recovered from COVID-19.

This chain connects TRBV2 to TRBJ2-1; possible D gene TRBD2, 5 bases. Per the germline V gene, CDR1 is SNHLY and CDR2 is FYNNEI. Trimming removed 5 bases at V and 7 bases at J, with 15 bases between. This CDR3 has 14 residues. CDR3 residues: CASSFRAPGNEQFF. The CDR3 DNA reads TGTGCCAGCAGTTTTAGGGCTCCGGGGAATGAGCAGTTCTTC.

The rearrangement joins TRBV6-2 or TRBV6-3 to TRBJ2-1; 8 bases line up with TRBD1. This CDR3 has 14 residues. The V segment lost 4 bases and the J segment 2 bases; nucleotides outside the gene matches: 1. Germline V lookup: CDR1 MNHEY, CDR2 SVGEGT. This chain's CDR3 is CASSSQGAYNEQFF. The CDR3 bases are TGTGCCAGCAGTTCACAGGGGGCCTACAATGAGCAGTTCTTC.

In nucleotides, the CDR3 is TGTGCCACCTCGGTTGATAGCAATCAGCCCCAGCATTTT. Protein: CATSVDSNQPQHF. The gene calls are TRBV15 and TRBJ1-5; D is undetermined. V gave up 8 bases and J gave up 0 bases, with 8 bases separating them. The CDR3 has 13 amino acids. CDR1 and CDR2 from the germline V gene are LNHNV and YYDKDF (reference sequence).

The chain uses TRBV5-1 and TRBJ2-2, with 10 bases aligning to TRBD2. CDR3 length equals 17 residues. After removal of 4 bases from V and 8 bases from J, the junction contained 14 bases not matched to a gene. Per germline, CDR1 SGHRS and CDR2 YFSETQ. CDR3 amino acids: CASSPNPGLAAVGELFF. The CDR3, as DNA: TGCGCCAGCAGCCCCAACCCCGGACTAGCGGCGGTTGGGGAGCTGTTTTTT.

This clone was found once. The rearrangement uses TRBV3-1 (or the pseudogene TRBV3-2) and TRBJ1-2; TRBD1 aligns across 9 bases. J was trimmed by 3 bases and V by 4 bases; bases with no gene match: 6. The CDR3 spans 15 residues. Germline V gene data show CDR1 as LGHDT and CDR2 as YNNKEL (reference sequence). CDR3 sequence reads: CASSPRTGEYYGYTF. Here the CDR3 DNA reads TGTGCCAGCAGCCCCCGGACAGGGGAGTACTATGGCTACACCTTC.

The V and J genes are TRBV5-4 and TRBJ2-2; TRBD1 aligns across 9 bases. CDR3 size: 16 residues. Germline assignment: CDR1 SGHNT and CDR2 YYREEE (reference sequence). V lost 5 bases and J lost 3; bases outside the gene matches: 8. The CDR3 spells CASRTTGQGHTGELFF. The CDR3 DNA reads as TGTGCCAGCAGGACGACGGGACAGGGTCACACCGGGGAGCTGTTTTTT.

This clone came up once. V gene TRBV24-1 combines with J gene TRBJ2-2; TRBD2 might be the D (6 bases). The V and J ends lost 5 bases and 3 bases respectively, with 9 bases between them. Germline V gene data show CDR1 as KGHDR and CDR2 as SFDVKD. There are 14 residues in the CDR3. Here the CDR3 reads CATSAGGYTGELFF. The CDR3 nucleotides are TGTGCCACCAGTGCCGGAGGGTACACCGGGGAGCTGTTTTTT.

The V call is TRBV5-1, the J call TRBJ2-5; no clear D. CDR1 and CDR2 from the germline V gene are SGHRS and YFSETQ. The CDR3 spans 14 residues. Deletions cut 4 bases from V and 5 bases from J, with 15 bases between. For the CDR3, the DNA is TGCGCCAGCAGCCTGACGGCGGCCCTGGAGACCCAGTACTTC. Amino acid sequence: CASSLTAALETQYF.

This chain links TRBV9 with TRBJ2-5, with 7 nucleotides matching TRBD2. Germline-derived CDR1 and CDR2 are SGDLS and YYNGEE. The CDR3 has 15 residues. V gave up 0 bases and J gave up 5 bases; unmatched junction bases: 7. CDR3 in amino acids: CASSVGVAGGETQYF. CDR3 in DNA: TGTGCCAGCAGCGTAGGTGTAGCCGGGGGGGAGACCCAGTACTTC.

The gene calls are TRBV11-3 and TRBJ2-5; the D gene is possibly TRBD1 (5 bases). The CDR3 is made up of 14 amino acids. Trimming left V 5 bases short and J 2 bases short, with 12 bases between. Germline lookup yields CDR1 SGHNT and CDR2 YENEEA. The CDR3 DNA reads as TGTGCCAGCAGCCTACAGGCCGCTCAAGAGACCCAGTACTTC. Translated, it gives CASSLQAAQETQYF.

This clone was seen only once. The chain links TRBV7-3 to TRBJ1-5, with D perhaps matching TRBD1 (5 bases). CDR3 size: 13 residues. The V gene lost 5 bases and the J gene lost 6 bases, with 11 bases spanning the gap. The germline gives CDR1 SGHTA, CDR2 FQGTGA. The chain's CDR3 is CASSPGLGQPQHF. The CDR3 DNA sequence: TGTGCCAGCAGCCCAGGGTTGGGTCAGCCCCAGCATTTT.

This chain connects TRBV5-1 to TRBJ2-2; tentative D call: TRBD2 (5 bases). The CDR3 totals 18 residues. V lost 3 bases to trimming and J lost 3 bases, with 21 bases between them. CDR1 is SGHRS, CDR2 YFSETQ, per germline. The CDR3 sequence is CASSSLGRGSLDTGELFF. CDR3 DNA sequence: TGCGCCAGCAGCTCCCTCGGTAGAGGGTCTCTGGACACCGGGGAGCTGTTTTTT.

Note on this clone: The germline gene is not matched at one end of the junction; a read error may be the cause. V is TRBV6-1 and J is TRBJ2-7; a weak D match, TRBD1 (6 bases). The V gene's germline CDR1 is MNHNS and CDR2 SASEGT. This CDR3 region has 15 residues. CDR3: CASTEGQIDSYEQYF. The CDR3 region has the DNA TGTGCCAGCACTGAAGGACAGATAGACTCCTACGAGCAGTACTTC.

This clone was seen more than once but under ten times. The gene calls are TRBV4-1 and TRBJ2-7, with 9 bases matching TRBD2. Trimming at V came to 1 base and at J to 2 bases, leaving 3 bases not matched to a gene. The CDR3 runs to 15 residues. The germline V gene encodes CDR1 MGHRA and CDR2 YSYEKL. This CDR3 is CASSQGLAAAYEQYF. The CDR3 DNA sequence: TGCGCCAGCAGCCAAGGACTAGCGGCCGCCTACGAGCAGTACTTC.

About this clone: The sample carries other DNA sequences with the same CDR3. The chain uses TRBV10-3 and TRBJ2-5; D call uncertain. Germline V lookup: CDR1 ENHRY, CDR2 SYGVKD. The CDR3 covers 14 residues. V shed 0 bases and J shed 4 bases, with 9 bases lying between them. The CDR3 region has the DNA TGTGCCATCAGTGAGTCCAGTGGTGTAGAGACCCAGTACTTC. Its translation is CAISESSGVETQYF.

The V and J genes are TRBV4-2 and TRBJ2-7, with D hard to call. Trimming shortened V by 0 bases and J by 0 bases, and 9 bases separated the two germline ends. CDR1 is LGHNA, CDR2 YNFKEQ, per germline. The CDR3 is 15 residues long. The CDR3 DNA follows: TGTGCCAGCAGCCAAGACCACTCAGGCTCCTACGAGCAGTACTTC. Translation gives CASSQDHSGSYEQYF.

The chain is built from TRBV9 and TRBJ2-7, with 8 bases identical to TRBD1. V gave up 4 bases and J gave up 3 bases; unmatched junction bases: 9. The CDR3 contains 15 residues. The V gene's germline CDR1 is SGDLS and CDR2 YYNGEE. CDR3 DNA: TGTGCCAGCAGCCTGACGGACAGGGCTCTCTACGAGCAGTACTTC. It yields the protein CASSLTDRALYEQYF.

The rearrangement uses TRBV3-1 (or the pseudogene TRBV3-2) and TRBJ1-2, with D hard to call. Looked up from germline, CDR1 is LGHDT and CDR2 is YNNKEL (reference sequence). Trimming cost V 1 base and J 1 base, with 7 bases left between them. This CDR3 contains 14 residues. Here the CDR3 reads CASSQVRSNYGYTF. The CDR3 nucleotides are TGTGCCAGCAGCCAAGTGAGGAGTAACTATGGCTACACCTTC.

Written as DNA, the CDR3 is TGCGCCAGCAGCCCCGGGACTAGCGGACAAGAGACCCAGTACTTC. Translated, it gives CASSPGTSGQETQYF. V usage is TRBV4-1 and J usage is TRBJ2-5; 11 bases align to TRBD2. The CDR3 is 15 amino acids. CDR1 is MGHRA, CDR2 YSYEKL, per germline. V lost 4 bases, J lost 2 bases, and 3 bases stayed unmatched.

The rearrangement uses TRBV6-5 and TRBJ2-3; 9 bases line up with TRBD2. CDR3 length equals 15 residues. Germline V gives CDR1 MNHEY, CDR2 SVGAGI. V was clipped by 6 bases and J by 1 base; unmatched bases: 5. The CDR3 sequence is CASSVSGSGTDTQYF. The CDR3 DNA reads TGTGCCAGCAGCGTTAGCGGGAGCGGCACAGATACGCAGTATTTT.

The chain joins TRBV27 to TRBJ2-1; D is possibly TRBD1 (5 bases). V shed 6 bases and J shed 3 bases, with 15 bases lying between them. CDR1 and CDR2 from the germline V gene are MNHEY and SMNVEV (reference sequence). This CDR3 contains 15 residues. CDR3 in DNA: TGTGCCAGCAGCCTCCCAGACAGATACTACAATGAGCAGTTCTTC. This sequence encodes CASSLPDRYYNEQFF.

The genes are TRBV11-3 and TRBJ2-1; 8 bases align to TRBD1. Looked up from germline, CDR1 is SGHNT and CDR2 is YENEEA. CDR3 length equals 17 residues. Trimming cost V 0 bases and J 6 bases; bases outside gene matches: 10. The DNA for the CDR3 is TGTGCCAGCAGCTTAGATCAATCCAGGGGGCTTGGCAATGAGCAGTTCTTC. This encodes CASSLDQSRGLGNEQFF.

The chain joins TRBV10-3 to TRBJ2-1; 8 nucleotides agree with TRBD2. Germline V gene lookup returns CDR1 ENHRY and CDR2 SYGVKD. V lost 2 bases to trimming and J lost 4 bases; unmatched junction nucleotides: 4. The CDR3 consists of 15 residues. CDR3 amino acids: CAISEAGGVYNEQFF. The CDR3 DNA reads TGTGCCATCAGTGAGGCGGGGGGAGTGTACAATGAGCAGTTCTTC.